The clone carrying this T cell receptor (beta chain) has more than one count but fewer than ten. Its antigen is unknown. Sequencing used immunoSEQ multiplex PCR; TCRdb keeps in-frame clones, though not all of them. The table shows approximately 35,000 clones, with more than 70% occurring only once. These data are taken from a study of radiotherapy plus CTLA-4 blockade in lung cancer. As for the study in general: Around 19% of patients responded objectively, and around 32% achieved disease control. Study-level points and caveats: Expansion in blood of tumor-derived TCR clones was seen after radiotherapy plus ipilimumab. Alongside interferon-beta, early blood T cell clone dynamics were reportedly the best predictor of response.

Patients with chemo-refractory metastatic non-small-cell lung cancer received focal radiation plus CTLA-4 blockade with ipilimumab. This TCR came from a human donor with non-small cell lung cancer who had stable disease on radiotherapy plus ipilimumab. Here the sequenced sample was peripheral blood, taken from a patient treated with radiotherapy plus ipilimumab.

The CDR3 sequence is CASSFGRLRGSQNEKLFF. The CDR3 DNA sequence: TGTGCCAGCAGCTTTGGACGCCTACGCGGGTCGCAGAATGAAAAACTGTTTTTT. The rearrangement links TRBV7-9 to TRBJ1-4; D not resolved. Deletions cut 3 bases from V and 5 bases from J, with 22 bases between. This CDR3 region has 18 residues. Germline-derived CDR1 and CDR2 are SEHNR and FQNEAQ (reference sequence).